This entry features one T cell receptor beta chain sequence. This sample is drawn from a study of T cells in Graves' hyperthyroidism and ophthalmopathy. Whole-study context: Specimen type is peripheral blood, collected at initial diagnosis prior to any treatment.

The length of the CDR3 is 15 residues. V was cut by 5 bases and J by 0 bases, with 11 bases left in between. Germline V lookup: CDR1 LNHDA, CDR2 SQIVND (reference sequence). The TCR beta CDR3 regions underwent amplification using RNA transcripts as the source. During a first-round RT-PCR of the TCR CDR3, the HTBI primer set was used. TCRdb ran MiXCR on the multiplex PCR reads and lists one entry per CDR3 protein. The table lists under 350,000 distinct CDR3 sequences, over 15% of them singletons. Sequencing was done on a sample of blood. The rearrangement joins TRBV19 to TRBJ2-4; D not certain. The sequence derives from a woman aged 55-75 years with Graves' ophthalmopathy. The CDR3 nucleotides are TGTGCCAGTAGTTCACCCCAACTAGCCAAAAACATTCAGTACTTC. The encoded protein is CASSSPQLAKNIQYF.